Listed here is a single TCR beta chain. Its antigen is still unknown. V was clipped by 3 bases and J by 7 bases; unmatched bases: 4. Looked up from germline, CDR1 is SQVTM and CDR2 is ANQGSEA. The CDR3 covers 12 residues. This entry is derived from a study of cytomegalovirus exposure and HLA in healthy donors. About the research overall: A previous analysis identified around 120 million unique TCR beta sequences derived from some 200 million T cells.

PCR used 60 Vbeta primers and 13 Jbeta primers. Measured with immunoSEQ multiplex PCR; TCRdb has only the in-frame clones, and not every one. The sample contains 110,000 to 150,000 clones, roughly 80% of which appear only once. Points from the study as a whole: The only immune exposure information that was available was CMV serostatus. According to reports, the classifier identified cytomegalovirus status with high specificity and sensitivity.

V usage is TRBV29-1 and J usage is TRBJ2-5; TRBD1 agrees at 8 bases. The sequencing sample was made of PBMCs. The sequence was collected from a male donor in good health and CMV-seronegative. The CDR3 bases are TGCAGCGTTGAGGACAGGGATGGGACCCAGTACTTC. Protein product: CSVEDRDGTQYF. The full variable domain, in which reference TRBV29-1 and TRBJ2-5 provide the parts outside the CDR3, is SAVISQKPSRDICQRGTSLTIQCQVDSQVTMMFWYRQQPGQSLTLIATANQGSEATYESGFVIDKFPISRPNLTFSTLTVSNMSPEDSSIYLCSVEDRDGTQYFGPGTRLLVL.